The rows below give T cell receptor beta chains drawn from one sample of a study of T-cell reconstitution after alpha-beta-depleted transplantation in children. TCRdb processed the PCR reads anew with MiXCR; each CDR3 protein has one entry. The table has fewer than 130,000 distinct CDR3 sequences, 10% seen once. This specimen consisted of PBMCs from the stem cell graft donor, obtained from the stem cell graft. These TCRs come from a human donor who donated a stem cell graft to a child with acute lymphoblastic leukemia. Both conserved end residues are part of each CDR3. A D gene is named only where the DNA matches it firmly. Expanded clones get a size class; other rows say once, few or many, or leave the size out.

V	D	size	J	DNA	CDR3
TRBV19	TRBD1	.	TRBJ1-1	TGTGCCAGTAGTCTGTGGGACAGGGTGCAGGCTTTCTTT	CASSLWDRVQAFF
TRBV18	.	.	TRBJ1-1	TGTGCCAGCTCACCCTCGGGATCGAACACTGAAGCTTTCTTT	CASSPSGSNTEAFF
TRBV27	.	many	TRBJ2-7	TGTGCCAGCAGTTTAGGGCCAGCAGCCTACGAGCAGTACTTC	CASSLGPAAYEQYF
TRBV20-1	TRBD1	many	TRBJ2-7	TGCAGTGCTCTAAGGCGGACAGGGGTGTTCGACGAGCAGTACTTC	CSALRRTGVFDEQYF
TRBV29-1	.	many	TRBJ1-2	TGCAGCGTTGTGGGCCTGGAGGGCTACACCTTC	CSVVGLEGYTF
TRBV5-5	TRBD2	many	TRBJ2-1	TGTGCCAGCAGCTCCCACGAGCGGGGGAGATACGACAATGAGCAGTTCTTC	CASSSHERGRYDNEQFF
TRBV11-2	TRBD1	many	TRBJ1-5	TGTGCCAGCAGCTTAGGCCAGGGGGACGTTTCCAATCAGCCCCAGCATTTT	CASSLGQGDVSNQPQHF
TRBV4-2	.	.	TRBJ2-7	TGTGCCAGCAGCCAAGGGGGCCGCTCCTACGAGCAGTACTTC	CASSQGGRSYEQYF
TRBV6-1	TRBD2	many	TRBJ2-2	TGTGCCAGCAGTCCACCGGGCGGGGGGACCGGGGAGCTGTTTTTT	CASSPPGGGTGELFF
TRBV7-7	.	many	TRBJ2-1	TGTGCTAGCAGCTTAGGAGGGGAGTACAATGAGCAGTTCTTC	CASSLGGEYNEQFF
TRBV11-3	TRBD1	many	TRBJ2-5	TGTGCCAGCAGCGAGGGACAGACCCGCACTCGAGAGACCCAGTACTTC	CASSEGQTRTRETQYF